This TCR beta chain was sequenced for a study of early T cells in non-severe SARS-CoV-2 infection. Overall study: Sequenced bulk RNA came from whole blood that was unsorted, and chains were unpaired.

In regard to this clonotype: Its target is unknown.

Findings and caveats of the study: In VDJdb matching, anti-spike CD8 responses were favored while private and CD4 specificities went missing.

Unique molecular identifier tags were affixed to discrete cDNA molecules. Via MiXCR, TCRdb re-called the 5' RACE reads, giving one row per CDR3 protein. The sample has tens of thousands of distinct CDR3 sequences, roughly an eighth seen once. The CDR3 sequence is 13 residues long. Germline V lookup: CDR1 MRHNA, CDR2 SNTAGT. J was trimmed by 3 bases and V by 6 bases; bases with no gene match: 2. The chain couples TRBV6-4 to TRBJ2-3; 8 nucleotides match TRBD2. The sample in question was whole blood, obtained at baseline. The sequence was collected from an adult who was a healthcare worker with PCR-confirmed SARS-CoV-2 infection or an uninfected control (not recorded which). CDR3 residues: CASSGGATDTQYF. CDR3 DNA sequence: TGTGCCAGCAGCGGGGGGGCGACAGATACGCAGTATTTT.